This T cell receptor beta chain was documented in a study of blood T cell repertoires in COVID-19 (dated by TCRdb to about 2020). In the study overall: Samples covering the acute and convalescent phases of COVID-19 were provided by collaborators in the United States, Italy and Spain. The prospective study material was composed of cDNA or gDNA derived from T cells, B-cell-depleted T cells, or PBMCs. Subjects who had been exposed to COVID-19, were actively infected with it, or had recovered from it provided the deeply sampled blood TCRbeta repertoires that made up the dataset. The repertoires were released in a freely available public database meant as a resource for research on the immune response to SARS-CoV-2. The samples were drawn from the first 160 participants of the ongoing ImmuneRACE study and from about 1,200 subjects provided by 6 global collaborators. The sample metadata nearly always contained a de-identified subject ID, COVID-19 status, age in years and sex. Where available, HLA class I and class II types were obtained from metadata supplied by the sample provider rather than from assay-based typing.

Trimming accounts for 6 bases at V and 5 bases at J, while the number of junction bases matched to no gene is 6. The CDR3 has 13 amino acids, counting the end cysteine and phenylalanine. Of the read, only the CDR3 DNA is kept; its 39 bases are in frame from base 1. From the germline V gene, CDR1 is SGHNT and CDR2 is YENEEA. For this clone: No cognate antigen has been identified for it. Base quality data are lacking; no much larger clone is found one base away.

Samples from volunteer blood donors who had recovered from COVID-19 were contributed by a second Seattle source. The collaborating institutions used their own protocols to collect whole blood in K2EDTA tubes. For TCRbeta analysis, collaborators shipped samples in one of three forms: frozen whole blood, isolated PBMCs, or DNA extracted from either of those sample types. The immunoSEQ Assay, a bias-controlled multiplex PCR, was used to amplify TCRbeta CDR3 regions from genomic DNA. In the source study's methods: The number of nucleated cells in each sample was estimated by amplification of reference gene primers within the assay. To quantify the absolute abundance of each unique TCRbeta CDR3 rearrangement, sequence reads were collapsed and filtered. Productive Simpson clonality was computed per sample as the square root of Simpson's diversity index over productive rearrangements. TCRdb holds this immuneACCESS table with in-frame rearrangements only. Some clones are missing; in checked studies, unresolved V genes explain under half, and the rest has no known cause. V and J calls and clone size come straight from that table; D and trimming were deduced from the DNA. Across this sample there are over 200,000 clones, with roughly 88% seen only once. Approximately 2.1% of the sample goes to the ten largest clones.

What the study reported, not specific to this receptor: The quantity of clinical and demographic metadata differed by source and by participant and was supplied without curation.

The receptor was isolated from a man younger than 45 who had recovered from COVID-19. The chain is made from TRBV11-3 and TRBJ2-5; 7 junctional bases match TRBD1. What was sequenced was peripheral blood. Here the CDR3 is given as CASSPDRRETQYF. The DNA reads TGTGCCAGCAGTCCGGACAGGAGGGAGACCCAGTACTTC.